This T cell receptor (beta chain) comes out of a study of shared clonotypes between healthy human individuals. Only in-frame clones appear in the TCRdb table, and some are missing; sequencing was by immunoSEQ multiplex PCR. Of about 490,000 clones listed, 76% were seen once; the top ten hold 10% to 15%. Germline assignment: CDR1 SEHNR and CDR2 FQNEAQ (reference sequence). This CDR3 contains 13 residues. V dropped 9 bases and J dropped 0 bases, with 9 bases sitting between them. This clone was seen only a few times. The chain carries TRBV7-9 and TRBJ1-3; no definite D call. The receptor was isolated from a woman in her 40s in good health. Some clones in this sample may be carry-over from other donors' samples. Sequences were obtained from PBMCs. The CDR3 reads CASSGNSGNTIYF. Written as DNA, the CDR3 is TGTGCCAGTTCCGGGAACTCTGGAAACACCATATATTTT.